The sequence of this T cell receptor (beta chain) was determined in a study of shared clonotypes between healthy human individuals. CDR1 is MGHRA and CDR2 is YSYEKL in the germline V gene. Trimming removed 1 base from V and 6 bases from J, with 15 bases in between. CDR3 length: 15 residues. In the naive CD8 group, cells lacked CD45RO and were positively selected for CCR7, so terminally differentiated effector memory CD45RA+ cells were left out. The data were produced by immunoSEQ multiplex PCR, yet TCRdb's version contains in-frame clones alone and is incomplete. The sample shows about 2 million clones, about 95% of them seen only once.

The receptor's source is a man aged 18 to 35 in good health. Sequencing was done on a sample of naive CD8+ T cells sorted from blood. This chain connects TRBV4-1 to TRBJ1-1, with unresolved D. CDR3 in DNA: TGCGCCAGCAGCCAAGCCCCCGGGGAGGAGGCTGAAGCTTTCTTT. Residues: CASSQAPGEEAEAFF.